What follows are 18 T cell receptor beta chains derived from one specimen sequenced in a study of cytomegalovirus exposure and HLA in healthy donors. This table comes from immunoSEQ multiplex PCR, and its TCRdb copy is limited to in-frame clones, with some not included. Altogether roughly 220,000 clones are present, around four fifths being singletons, with the ten largest covering roughly an eighth. The sequencing input was PBMCs. The receptors stem from a woman in her 30s in good health and CMV-seropositive.

The genes are TRBV4-3 and TRBJ2-1; 8 bases are shared with TRBD2. This CDR3 is 16 amino acids long. Germline assignment: CDR1 LGHNA and CDR2 YSLEER. The V and J ends lost 1 base and 3 bases, in that order; junction bases with no gene match: 5. The CDR3 nucleotides are TGCGCCAGCAGCCAAGGTATAAGCGGGAGCTACAATGAGCAGTTCTTC. Protein: CASSQGISGSYNEQFF.

This chain uses TRBV4-2 with TRBJ2-5, with TRBD2 identical over 10 bases. Germline V lookup: CDR1 LGHNA, CDR2 YNFKEQ. CDR3 length equals 15 residues. V lost 3 bases, J lost 4 bases, and 5 bases stayed unmatched. The CDR3 loop reads CASSHGTSDRETQYF. The CDR3 nucleotides read TGTGCCAGCAGCCACGGGACTAGCGATAGAGAGACCCAGTACTTC.

As DNA, the CDR3 is TGTGCCAGCATCTCAGGGGGGCAAGCTTTCTTT. This sequence encodes CASISGGQAFF. V and J are TRBV27 and TRBJ1-1, with 7 bases fitting TRBD1. The V gene's germline CDR1 is MNHEY and CDR2 SMNVEV (reference sequence). The junction had 5 bases not matched to a gene; V was cut back by 7 bases and J by 9 bases. This CDR3 comprises 11 residues.

The chain's CDR3 is CASSFDYPREQYF. The CDR3 bases are TGTGCCAGCAGCTTCGATTATCCTAGGGAGCAGTACTTC. The V and J genes are TRBV11-2 and TRBJ2-7, with D unresolved. The V and J ends lost 3 bases and 7 bases respectively, with 13 bases between them. The CDR3 is 13 amino acids. The germline gives CDR1 SGHAT, CDR2 FQNNGV.

V and J are TRBV6-6 and TRBJ2-1; 8 nucleotides agree with TRBD1. There are 14 residues in the CDR3. Unmatched junction bases numbered 9, after V lost 2 bases and J lost 12 bases. Germline CDR1 is MNHNY and CDR2 is SVGAGI (reference sequence). The CDR3 spells CASSYTPGQERQFF. The CDR3 region has the DNA TGTGCCAGCAGTTACACCCCGGGACAGGAGAGGCAGTTCTTC.

The chain recombines TRBV6-1 with TRBJ2-7, with a weak D call TRBD2 (6 bases). CDR1 and CDR2 from the germline V gene are MNHNS and SASEGT. The V end was cut by 2 bases, the J end by 4 bases, with 9 bases between. The CDR3 runs 13 residues. Here the CDR3 DNA reads TGTGCCAGCAGTGAAAGGGAGGTTTACGAGCAGTACTTC. Amino acids: CASSEREVYEQYF.

The rearrangement uses TRBV27 and TRBJ2-7; 14 bases are shared with TRBD2. Germline V gene data show CDR1 as MNHEY and CDR2 as SMNVEV (reference sequence). This CDR3 comprises 13 residues. Trimming removed 5 bases from V and 11 bases from J; junction bases left unmatched: 5. CDR3 in amino acids: CASSAGTSGSEYF. The DNA of the CDR3 is TGTGCCAGCAGTGCCGGGACTAGCGGGAGTGAGTACTTC.

This clone was found once. The chain carries TRBV6-5 and TRBJ2-7; TRBD1 agrees at 10 bases. Germline V CDR1 and CDR2: MNHEY, SVGAGI. This CDR3 has 13 amino acids. The junction had 6 bases not matched to a gene; V was cut back by 6 bases and J by 7 bases. CDR3 residues: CASRPGTGEEQYF. The CDR3 DNA reads as TGTGCCAGCAGACCCGGGACAGGGGAGGAGCAGTACTTC.

This clone is a singleton in its sample. The V gene is TRBV5-1, the J gene TRBJ2-1; D is perhaps TRBD2 (6 bases). CDR1 is SGHRS and CDR2 is YFSETQ in the germline V gene. Trimming shortened V by 0 bases and J by 5 bases, and 15 bases separated the two germline ends. The CDR3 spans 16 residues. The CDR3 coding sequence is TGCGCCAGCAGCTTGGTGCCCGGGAGTTTGGACAATGAGCAGTTCTTC. Protein: CASSLVPGSLDNEQFF.

The chain links TRBV5-6 to TRBJ2-7, with a possible D match to TRBD1 (5 bases). This CDR3 is built from 13 residues. Germline loops: CDR1 SGHDT, CDR2 YYEEEE. With 4 bases removed from V and 4 bases from J, the gap between germline ends came to 12 bases. CDR3 region: CASSTGAGYEQYF. The CDR3 nucleotides read TGTGCCAGCAGCACAGGAGCCGGGTACGAGCAGTACTTC.

The chain couples TRBV5-1 to TRBJ2-1; no clear D gene. The germline V gene has CDR1 SGHRS and CDR2 YFSETQ. The CDR3 extends over 16 amino acids. Between the trimmed V and J ends, which lost 2 bases and 8 bases, there was a span of 20 bases. This CDR3 reads CASSLKGPSWEDEQFF. The CDR3 DNA reads as TGCGCCAGCAGCTTAAAAGGACCTTCATGGGAAGATGAGCAGTTCTTC.

Remarks on this clone: This sample also contains other DNA sequences that code for the same CDR3. The chain employs TRBV11-2 and TRBJ2-7; no reliable D call. Trimming cost V 3 bases and J 4 bases, with 10 bases left between them. In germline, CDR1 is SGHAT, CDR2 FQNNGV. The CDR3 is made up of 13 amino acids. CDR3 DNA: TGTGCCAGCAGCTTTGGGCTACCTTACGAGCAGTACTTC. Residues: CASSFGLPYEQYF.

The CDR3, as DNA: TGTGCCAGCAGCCACAGGATCTCCTACGAGCAGTACTTC. Protein product: CASSHRISYEQYF. The chain links TRBV7-3 to TRBJ2-7, with D perhaps matching TRBD1 (5 bases). The germline V gene has CDR1 SGHTA and CDR2 FQGTGA. V was shortened by 5 bases and J by 0 bases, with 8 bases between the two germline ends. The CDR3 spans 13 residues.

V usage is TRBV5-6 and J usage is TRBJ2-7; perhaps TRBD2 as D (6 bases). CDR3 length: 15 residues. The germline V gene encodes CDR1 SGHDT and CDR2 YYEEEE. V was shortened by 3 bases and J by 3 bases, with 16 bases between the two germline ends. The CDR3 reads CASSSYRGSIYEQYF. The CDR3 coding sequence is TGTGCCAGCAGCTCTTACCGGGGGTCTATCTACGAGCAGTACTTC.

This sequence joins TRBV4-1 and TRBJ1-5, with a weak D call TRBD1 (6 bases). The V gene lost 1 base and the J gene lost 3 bases, with 16 bases spanning the gap. Germline loops: CDR1 MGHRA, CDR2 YSYEKL. The CDR3 sequence is 17 residues long. As DNA, the CDR3 is TGCGCCAGCAGCCAAGGGGAGGGGGGGCAGGACAATCAGCCCCAGCATTTT. Encoded protein: CASSQGEGGQDNQPQHF.

The chain joins TRBV27 to TRBJ1-6; TRBD1 matches at 7 bases. The V and J ends lost 3 bases and 0 bases, in that order; junction bases with no gene match: 11. This CDR3 comprises 19 residues. Germline V lookup: CDR1 MNHEY, CDR2 SMNVEV (reference sequence). CDR3 protein: CASSFLYRGPISYNSPLHF. CDR3 sequence (DNA): TGTGCCAGCAGTTTTTTGTACAGGGGTCCTATCTCCTATAATTCACCCCTCCACTTT.

The chain is built from TRBV7-9 and TRBJ1-1, with a possible D match to TRBD1 (6 bases). CDR1 and CDR2 (germline): SEHNR, FQNEAQ (reference sequence). The germline V and J ends were trimmed by 5 bases and 6 bases, with 16 bases remaining between them. The CDR3 extends over 14 amino acids. Written as DNA, the CDR3 is TGTGCCAGCAGCCCTAGAAGGGGGATTCCTGAAGCTTTCTTT. It translates to CASSPRRGIPEAFF.

The genes are TRBV7-2 and TRBJ2-7; possible D gene TRBD2, 6 bases. Germline V gene lookup returns CDR1 SGHTA and CDR2 FQGNSA. The CDR3 runs to 14 residues. Trimming pared 5 bases from V and 9 bases from J, leaving 20 bases between. CDR3 protein: CASSPRGTQRGQYF. As DNA, the CDR3 is TGTGCCAGCAGCCCCCGAGGGACTCAAAGGGGGCAGTACTTC. Based on the CDR3 plus reference TRBV7-2 and TRBJ2-7, the full variable domain is GAGVSQSPSNKVTEKGKDVELRCDPISGHTALYWYRQSLGQGLEFLIYFQGNSAPDKSGLPSDRFSAERTGGSVSTLTIQRTQQEDSAVYLCASSPRGTQRGQYFGPGTRLTVT.